The subject of this entry is one T cell receptor (beta chain). Its binding antigen is unknown. No base quality information exists; no much larger clone differs at one position. The sample originates from a study of cytomegalovirus exposure and HLA in healthy donors (dated by TCRdb to the late 2010s). Background for the entire study: An earlier analysis of several hundred of the donors reported 250 to 300 Gb of sequence data and about 100 million unique TCR beta sequences from about 200 million T cells. An early release covering roughly 600 HLA-typed donors comprised about 310 gigabases of sequencing data and around 80 million unique TCR sequences. The genetic ancestry cluster associated with self-reported Caucasian donors included 81% of the approximately 410 genotyped donors. The study aimed to test whether signatures of past pathogen exposure could be identified by cataloging public T cell receptors. Using immunosequencing, the study profiled T cell repertoires from around 670 subjects and related those repertoires to cytomegalovirus serostatus. A separate validation cohort of some 130 different subjects was used in addition to the approximately 700-subject first cohort. The study combined high-throughput TCR immunosequencing, statistical association of individual TCRs with disease status, and machine learning to predict cytomegalovirus infection status. In a later analysis, previously published TCR beta repertoires from 600 to 850 donors were re-analyzed and high-resolution HLA genotyping was added so that TCR occurrence patterns could be studied. Rather than drawing on any new phenotypic data, the later analysis identified candidate immune exposures from TCR beta sequences and the way those sequences occurred across donors. In an earlier analysis of several hundred of the donors, high-throughput TCR beta sequencing was used to judge whether each TCR beta V gene segment behaved as functional or pseudogenic. Alongside the repertoire data, information on donor age, sex, ethnicity and CMV serostatus was compiled. Genome-wide SNP genotypes for about 65% of the roughly 670 donors were used in a later genetic analysis, which treated that subset as a discovery cohort. Every repertoire in the discovery cohort had been generated on one and the same sequencing platform. Both class I and class II loci were covered by HLA typing, at four-digit resolution. Typing coverage differed by locus: A, B, C, DRB1 and DQB1 were typed in about 629-630 donors, DQA1 in approximately 520, DPA1 in over 600, and DPB1 in 400 to 490. Because of strong linkage in the cohort, five DR-DQ haplotypes were treated as single units for association and clustering. On average, around 200,000 unique TCR beta nucleotide sequences were sequenced per donor among a few hundred genotyped donors of the cohort, with about 17% of those sequences being non-productive.

Counted from cysteine to phenylalanine, this CDR3 has 11 amino acids. Just CDR3 DNA is preserved here, 33 bases in frame from base 1. CDR1 and CDR2 were assigned from the germline V gene (reference sequence) as DFQATT and SNEGSKA. V is shortened by 5 bases, J by 6 bases, and the region joining them spans 11 bases. The library was obtained by the immunoSEQ multiplex PCR assay. For the multiplex PCR, a mixture combining 60 forward primers for TCR Vbeta segments and 13 reverse primers for TCR Jbeta segments was used. The CDR3 region of rearranged TCR beta genes was amplified from genomic DNA by a multiplex PCR assay. Amplified TCR beta libraries were sequenced as 87-base-pair reads on the Illumina HiSeq System. The study's own analysis went as follows. Across the 600 to 700 repertoires, a later analysis counted tens of millions of unique TCR beta chains, roughly 11 million of which were shared by at least two donors. A nearest-neighbor algorithm error-corrected the raw reads and collapsed the reads into unique sequences, merging closely related sequences to remove PCR and sequencing errors. Alignment of CDR3 sequences to IMGT reference sequences was used to assign V, D and J gene segments. For a sequence to be retained, a match of at least six nucleotides was required to both a V gene segment and a J gene segment. Rearrangements were classified as productive when the CDR3 lacked stop codons and remained in frame with V and J, and all other rearrangements were classified as non-productive. CDR3 was defined according to IMGT convention as the region running from the second conserved V-encoded cysteine to the conserved J-encoded phenylalanine. The earlier analysis of about 590 of the donors excluded sequences that lacked an unambiguous match to a single V gene segment. An earlier analysis of 587 of the donors classified V segments as functional when productive rearrangements were above 56.7% and as segregating when the standard deviation between donors was above 5%. A statistical classification framework was built to diagnose cytomegalovirus status from the catalog of TCR beta chain sequences. A later analysis assigned V and J genes by comparing TCR nucleotide sequences with IMGT/GENE-DB human TR gene sequences. The TCRdist pipeline was used in a later analysis to assign CDR3 sequences and most-parsimonious VDJ recombination scenarios. In a later analysis, each TCR beta chain was defined by its CDR3 amino acid sequence together with its V-gene family, and reads without a unique V-gene family were excluded. As a way to deal with suspected cross-contamination and a sequencing artifact, a later analysis dropped approximately 590 nucleotide sequences that were highly shared and had low generation probability. In a later analysis, a clonal expansion index was calculated for each public chain from normalized within-repertoire ranks of inferred template counts. In a later analysis, generation probabilities were computed using a VDJ recombination model fitted to out-of-frame rearrangements, and the results were checked against IGoR. Hypergeometric tests were used in a later analysis to score TCR-TCR, TCR-HLA and TCR-CMV co-occurrence, with a repertoire-size bias correction applied to the TCR pairs. A later analysis estimated false discovery rates by permuting HLA or CMV assignments 20 times. In a later analysis, co-occurring TCRs were grouped using DBSCAN, and TCRdist sequence similarity was added for clustering within HLA-allele-positive subsets. For co-occurrence clustering, repertoires with fewer than 30,000 or more than 120,000 public chains were excluded, along with four or five repertoires with anomalous nucleotide sharing. In TCRdb, the immuneACCESS table is reduced to in-frame sequences with V and J assigned. These tables do not hold every clone; where another copy was compared, an unresolved V gene accounts for under half, and the others remain unexplained. The V and J calls and clone size were taken over from that table, and D and trimming were inferred from the DNA. This sample is represented by about 150,000 clones; roughly three quarters of them were singletons. Roughly 8% of the sample is held by the ten biggest clonotypes.

Summary of the overall study and its limitations: A total of 150 or so TCR beta chains were listed by the study as associated with cytomegalovirus. According to a later analysis, TCR association rates differed among HLA loci, with DRB1 alleles showing the most associated TCRs and HLA-C alleles showing the fewest. Compared with equally common non-associated chains, HLA-associated TCR beta chains in a later analysis were more clonally expanded and had lower generation probabilities. Because HLA typing was missing for some donors at each locus, association tests included only the typed subset. A later analysis associated 16,951 TCR beta sequences with specific HLA alleles at a false discovery rate of 0.05. For the cohort, immune exposure information was limited to CMV serostatus. A later analysis found that most CMV-associated TCR beta chains appeared HLA-restricted, with HLA associations seemingly driven largely by CMV exposure. Some IMGT-functional V segments, including TRBV6-2 and TRBV6-3, could not be told apart with the 87-base-pair reads, so those segments were excluded. Correlated functional status among segregating V segments might be attributable to linkage disequilibrium, but an unknown experimental factor could not be ruled out. Several of the top co-occurrence clusters appeared to be linked to parvovirus B19, influenza, CMV and Epstein-Barr virus, according to a later analysis. Because counts were too low, fewer than 20 rarely observed V segments, including chromosome 9 orphons, were excluded from the earlier analysis of 500 to 700 of the donors. It was suggested by the authors that the approach could potentially be generalized to other disease states and immunological phenotypes. The classifier was reported to diagnose cytomegalovirus status with high specificity and sensitivity in both the original cohort and the validation cohort. A cluster of highly shared sequence variants was judged likely to be a technical artifact of the sequencing pipeline. Across donors, most TCR sequences were observed very rarely, whereas some public TCRs were present in many individuals. An association between a missense DCLRE1C variant and V-gene and J-gene trimming of TCR beta chains was found in a later genetic analysis and replicated in an independent cohort. Assigning TCR associations to individual alleles was difficult when HLA alleles, especially DR and DQ, strongly co-occurred. In this cohort, only TCR beta chains were sequenced, and detectable features were limited by the absence of alpha or paired-chain data. In an earlier analysis of approximately 590 of the donors, most TCR beta V segments appeared in productive rearrangements about 90% or about 30% of the time, broadly matching IMGT annotations. A few of the identified cytomegalovirus-associated TCR beta chains were confirmed in vitro to be specific for cytomegalovirus antigens. The presence/absence analyses assumed that sequencing depth was roughly uniform across donors, and that assumption may not be true. In a later genetic analysis, fewer N-insertions in productive TCRs were reported among donors in an Asian-associated ancestry cluster than the 666-donor mean. A further reported finding was that TCR beta sequences accurately predicted the HLA-A and HLA-B alleles for most subjects in the first cohort.

The cohort comprised several hundred healthy bone marrow donors. All cohort members were sampled while nominally healthy, although unrecorded immune exposures were likely present. The donor was CMV seropositive and belonged to the group of 250 to 350 seropositive cohort members. A peripheral blood sample was collected from each donor, and TCR beta sequencing was performed on peripheral blood mononuclear cells. The Qiagen DNeasy Blood Extraction Kit was used to extract genomic DNA from the blood cell samples. The chain couples TRBV20-1 to TRBJ2-7, and TRBD1 may be the D gene, going by 6 matching bases. The receptor was derived from a man younger than 45 in good health and CMV-seropositive. Sample: PBMCs. The DNA sequence is given as TGCAGTGCTCCACAGGGACGCGAGCAGTACTTC. Protein translation: CSAPQGREQYF.